This section outlines one T cell receptor beta chain sequence together with its context. The repertoire was sequenced with immunoSEQ multiplex PCR; TCRdb's copy has only in-frame clones and lacks some. The data contain tens of thousands of clones, about 92% of them singletons. The sample comes from a study of technical replicates of blood from a few donors. Trimming removed 4 bases at V and 4 bases at J, with 8 bases between. From germline, CDR1 is SGHRS and CDR2 YFSETQ. The CDR3 contains 12 residues. This clonotype was sampled from a human donor in good health. Sequenced: T cells isolated from PBMCs. The chain is built from TRBV5-1 and TRBJ1-1; D gene uncertain. CDR3 nucleotide sequence: TGCGCCAGCAGCCCCCCCAGCACTGAAGCTTTCTTT. As protein: CASSPPSTEAFF. Looking up the rest from reference TRBV5-1 and TRBJ1-1 gives the full variable domain: KAGVTQTPRYLIKTRGQQVTLSCSPISGHRSVSWYQQTPGQGLQFLFEYFSETQRNKGNFPGRFSGRQFSNSRSEMNVSTLELGDSALYLCASSPPSTEAFFGQGTRLTVV.